Listed here is a single T cell receptor beta chain. Its antigen remains unidentified. The ends were cut back, 2 bases at V and 4 bases at J, with 14 bases in the middle. The germline CDR1 and CDR2 sequences are SEHNR and FQNEAQ (reference sequence). The CDR3 consists of 15 residues. Primers included in the PCR were 60 Vbeta and 13 Jbeta primers. Profiled with immunoSEQ multiplex PCR; TCRdb holds only in-frame clones, not every one. This sample has more than 85,000 clones, with approximately 80% found just once. The sample is drawn from a study of cytomegalovirus exposure and HLA in healthy donors. Whole-study findings and limits: Three chains linked to CMV were shown in vitro to be specific for CMV antigens.

Sequencing was carried out using PBMCs. The chain joins TRBV7-9 to TRBJ1-2, with D possibly TRBD1 on 6 matching bases. The TCR sequence derives from a female donor in good health and CMV-seropositive. Here the CDR3 reads CASSLRGRESYGYTF. As DNA, the CDR3 is TGTGCCAGCAGCTTAAGGGGGAGGGAGAGCTATGGCTACACCTTC.